The clone carrying this T cell receptor (beta chain) has a handful of counts. The source of the sample is a study of control samples from healthy donors and cancer patients. The junction had 3 bases not matched to a gene; V was cut back by 3 bases and J by 3 bases. CDR1 LGHDT and CDR2 YNNKEL come from the germline V gene (reference sequence). The CDR3 length is 14 residues. Assay used: immunoSEQ multiplex PCR; TCRdb lists only in-frame clones, some missing. The sample carries 150,000 to 200,000 clones, more than 80% recorded once. Sequences were obtained from blood. This chain links TRBV3-1 (or the pseudogene TRBV3-2) with TRBJ2-7, with TRBD2 identical over 9 bases. This sequence originates from a man aged 25 to 40 in good health. Written as DNA, the CDR3 is TGTGCCAGCAGCCACCTAGCGGGGTACTACGAGCAGTACTTC. It is translated as CASSHLAGYYEQYF.